This T cell receptor (beta chain) was identified in a study of immune characterization of retroperitoneal liposarcoma. Germline V gives CDR1 MNHGY, CDR2 SAAAGT. Trimming left V 4 bases short and J 10 bases short, with 17 bases between. This CDR3 has 14 amino acids. Each CDR3 protein gets one entry after TCRdb re-called the PCR reads with MiXCR. Of 1,500 to 2,000 distinct CDR3 sequences listed, around 50% are singletons. Specimen: tumor tissue. This TCR derives from a male donor with retroperitoneal liposarcoma. The chain couples TRBV6-8 to TRBJ2-1; no clear D gene. The CDR3 reads CASSSHGVSYEQFF. Here the CDR3 DNA reads TGTGCCAGCAGTTCCCATGGAGTCTCCTACGAGCAGTTCTTC.